These 3 T cell receptor beta chains share one sample of origin, sequenced in a study of blood T cell repertoires in COVID-19. TCRdb's table, derived via immunoSEQ multiplex PCR, lists solely in-frame clones and lacks some. This sample has about 250,000 clones, with 75% to 90% found just once. The sequenced sample was peripheral blood. The receptors were gathered from a woman between 40 and 50 years old who had recovered from COVID-19.

This clone was counted once. The J gene is TRBJ1-3, the V gene TRBV10-2; tentatively, D is TRBD1 (6 bases). Germline V gives CDR1 WSHSY, CDR2 SAAADI. V was trimmed by 0 bases and J by 0 bases, leaving 9 bases between them. This CDR3 is built from 16 residues. In DNA, the CDR3 is TGCGCCAGCAGTGAGTCGTACAGGGACTCTGGAAACACCATATATTTT. Translating it yields CASSESYRDSGNTIYF.

Only a few counts were recorded for this clone. The V call is TRBV7-3, the J call TRBJ2-7; TRBD2 agrees at 11 bases. The CDR3 sequence is 16 residues long. The germline V gene has CDR1 SGHTA and CDR2 FQGTGA. With 6 bases clipped from V and 3 bases from J, the junction kept 10 bases outside the gene matches. CDR3 sequence reads: CASSRVGLAAIYEQYF. As DNA, the CDR3 is TGTGCCAGCAGTCGCGTGGGACTAGCGGCTATCTACGAGCAGTACTTC.

This clone was observed a single time. This chain links TRBV15 with TRBJ1-1; a possible D gene is TRBD1 (5 bases). The CDR3 loop spans 13 amino acids. V gave up 3 bases and J gave up 7 bases, with 12 bases separating them. The V gene's germline CDR1 is LNHNV and CDR2 YYDKDF (reference sequence). CDR3 DNA: TGTGCCACCAGCAGCAGGGAAGACCTTGAAGCTTTCTTT. Amino acids: CATSSREDLEAFF.